The 27 T cell receptor beta chains presented below share a single source sample, sequenced in a study of T cells in localized non-small cell lung cancer. Assay: immunoSEQ multiplex PCR; the TCRdb copy retains only in-frame clones and omits some. Of some 1,100 clones detected, roughly a quarter appear once; the ten largest clones hold around 16%. Sample: normal lung tissue next to the tumor, taken before any cancer treatment. These receptors all come from a female donor at least 60 years old with stage III lung adenocarcinoma.

This clone rates as large (0.1 to 1%). The V gene is TRBV11-3, the J gene TRBJ2-5, with a weak D call TRBD1 (6 bases). CDR1 SGHNT and CDR2 YENEEA come from the germline V gene. This CDR3 region has 14 residues. Deletions cut 6 bases from V and 2 bases from J, with 13 bases between. In nucleotides, the CDR3 is TGTGCCAGCAGATCTCCTAGGGGGCAAGAGACCCAGTACTTC. Translated: CASRSPRGQETQYF.

The chain recombines TRBV5-1 with TRBJ2-2, with 7 bases identical to TRBD2. The germline gives CDR1 SGHRS, CDR2 YFSETQ. This CDR3 region has 14 residues. Trimming removed 4 bases from V and 6 bases from J; junction bases left unmatched: 6. The CDR3 reads CASSPSGVAGELFF. DNA of the CDR3: TGCGCCAGCAGCCCGAGCGGGGTCGCCGGGGAGCTGTTTTTT.

This clone was detected a few times. J is TRBJ2-7 and V is TRBV7-1; D is ambiguous. TRBV7-1 is classed as an ORF, of uncertain function. This CDR3 is built from 13 residues. Trimming removed 4 bases at V and 5 bases at J, with 12 bases between. In DNA form, the CDR3 reads TGTGCCAGCAGCTTAACACCAGGCGACGAGCAGTACTTC. Its protein product is CASSLTPGDEQYF.

This clone counts as large. V usage is TRBV6-8 and J usage is TRBJ2-2; weak D call: TRBD2 (6 bases). The ends were cut back, 6 bases at V and 5 bases at J, with 22 bases in the middle. Germline V gene lookup returns CDR1 MNHGY and CDR2 SAAAGT. This CDR3 region has 17 residues. In DNA form, the CDR3 reads TGTGCCAGCAGACAATGGTCGGGAGTTTCCAGGACCGGGGAGCTGTTTTTT. This sequence encodes CASRQWSGVSRTGELFF.

V is TRBV5-1 and J is TRBJ1-1; 11 bases line up with TRBD1. This CDR3 is built from 14 residues. Losses at the gene ends were 0 bases for V and 11 bases for J; bases not matched to a gene: 6. The germline CDR1 and CDR2 sequences are SGHRS and YFSETQ. The CDR3 is CASSLEGQGERAFF. CDR3 DNA: TGCGCCAGCAGCTTGGAGGGACAGGGGGAACGGGCTTTCTTT.

The rearrangement links TRBV30 to TRBJ2-1, with D possibly matching TRBD1 (8 bases). Trimming pared 1 base from V and 15 bases from J, leaving 19 bases between. The CDR3 sequence is 13 residues long. Germline CDR1 reads GTSNPN; CDR2 reads SVGIG (reference sequence). CDR3 in DNA: TGTGCCTGGAGTGGAGGGGGGGACAGGCCTTCGTTCTTC. Protein product: CAWSGGGDRPSFF.

This clone was detected a few times. The chain links TRBV6-8 to TRBJ2-1; 9 bases match TRBD2. The CDR3 covers 13 residues. Germline assignment: CDR1 MNHGY and CDR2 SAAAGT. J was trimmed by 5 bases and V by 6 bases; bases with no gene match: 2. Here the CDR3 reads CASRGLAHNEQFF. The CDR3 DNA follows: TGTGCCAGCAGGGGACTAGCCCACAATGAGCAGTTCTTC.

The table lists this clone with a few counts. The V gene is TRBV23-1, the J gene TRBJ1-4; D possibly corresponds to TRBD1 (6 bases). TRBV23-1 belongs to the ORF category, with a function that is uncertain. This CDR3 has 15 residues. Trimming left V 7 bases short and J 7 bases short, with 19 bases between. CDR3 coding DNA: TGCGCCAGCACTCCCCATAGGGGGTTCGGTGAAAAACTGTTTTTT. Residues: CASTPHRGFGEKLFF.

This chain connects TRBV11-3 to TRBJ2-7; 8 bases line up with TRBD1. Germline values: CDR1 SGHNT, CDR2 YENEEA. V lost 0 bases to trimming and J lost 1 base; unmatched junction nucleotides: 2. There are 15 residues in the CDR3. Here the CDR3 DNA reads TGTGCCAGCAGCTTAGACAGGGGGCTGTCCTACGAGCAGTACTTC. The encoded protein is CASSLDRGLSYEQYF.

This clone was seen a handful of times. The rearrangement uses TRBV11-3 and TRBJ1-1; the D is unclear. The V end lost 2 bases, the J end lost 3 bases, and 16 bases lay between the germline ends. Germline CDR1 reads SGHNT; CDR2 reads YENEEA. This CDR3 comprises 16 residues. This CDR3 is CASSLWVRGADTEAFF. CDR3 DNA sequence: TGTGCCAGCAGCTTATGGGTCCGGGGAGCTGACACTGAAGCTTTCTTT.

The CDR3 DNA follows: TGTGCCAGTCGCTCAGGGGTAGGTCTTCACACTGAAGCTTTCTTT. It yields the protein CASRSGVGLHTEAFF. The V and J genes are TRBV19 and TRBJ1-1; TRBD1 is a possible D gene (6 bases). CDR3 size: 15 residues. V lost 8 bases and J 3 bases, leaving 19 bases between the germline ends. Germline V gene data show CDR1 as LNHDA and CDR2 as SQIVND (reference sequence).

The J gene is TRBJ1-1, the V gene TRBV9; D gene unclear. The V gene lost 2 bases and the J gene lost 0 bases, with 14 bases spanning the gap. The CDR3 has 16 residues. CDR1 is SGDLS, CDR2 YYNGEE, per germline. CDR3 region: CASSVRAAALNTEAFF. The CDR3 nucleotides are TGTGCCAGCAGCGTTCGGGCGGCGGCTTTGAACACTGAAGCTTTCTTT.

CDR3 nucleotides: TGTGCCAGCAGCCGGTCCATGAACACTGAAGCTTTCTTT. It encodes CASSRSMNTEAFF. This sequence joins TRBV28 and TRBJ1-1; no clear D gene. CDR3 size: 13 residues. The ends were cut back, 6 bases at V and 0 bases at J, with 8 bases in the middle. The germline CDR1 and CDR2 sequences are MDHEN and SYDVKM.

By its share, this clone is large. The J gene is TRBJ2-7, the V gene TRBV6-8, with 10 nucleotides matching TRBD2. Trimming took 1 base from V and 4 from J; bases not matched to a gene: 10. The CDR3 extends over 17 amino acids. The germline V gene has CDR1 MNHGY and CDR2 SAAAGT. CDR3 nucleotides: TGTGCCAGCAGTTACTTCCCTAGCGGGAGTTTTGGTTACGAGCAGTACTTC. It yields the protein CASSYFPSGSFGYEQYF.

This clone has just a few counts. This sequence joins TRBV11-3 and TRBJ2-5; 8 bases fit TRBD2. Looked up from germline, CDR1 is SGHNT and CDR2 is YENEEA. This CDR3 has 14 residues. After removal of 5 bases from V and 5 bases from J, the junction contained 7 bases not matched to a gene. The CDR3 loop reads CASSRGGFGETQYF. In nucleotides, the CDR3 is TGTGCCAGCAGCCGGGGGGGGTTCGGTGAGACCCAGTACTTC.

This rearrangement joins TRBV5-1 to TRBJ1-1; the D gene is possibly TRBD1 (6 bases). V was trimmed by 6 bases and J by 3 bases, leaving 21 bases between them. The CDR3 is made up of 16 amino acids. CDR1 and CDR2 from the germline V gene are SGHRS and YFSETQ. This CDR3 reads CASNLLRGAGDTEAFF. In nucleotides, the CDR3 is TGCGCCAGCAACCTCCTCCGCGGGGCAGGGGACACTGAAGCTTTCTTT.

This clone is classed as medium-sized. This rearrangement joins TRBV6-8 to TRBJ2-7; D gene uncertain. Germline V lookup: CDR1 MNHGY, CDR2 SAAAGT. This CDR3 is built from 12 residues. Trimming removed 5 bases at V and 2 bases at J, with 7 bases between. The CDR3 is CASSTKTYEQYF. The DNA for the CDR3 is TGTGCCAGCAGTACTAAGACCTACGAGCAGTACTTC.

V and J are TRBV18 and TRBJ2-7; 8 bases fit TRBD1. V was clipped by 3 bases and J by 3 bases; unmatched bases: 4. The CDR3 contains 14 residues. CDR1 and CDR2 from the germline V gene are KGHSH and LQKENI. The chain's CDR3 is CASSPVGTGYEQYF. DNA for the CDR3: TGTGCCAGCTCACCTGTTGGGACAGGCTACGAGCAGTACTTC. Variable domain in full (rest from reference TRBV18 and TRBJ2-7): NAGVMQNPRHLVRRRGQEARLRCSPMKGHSHVYWYRQLPEEGLKFMVYLQKENIIDESGMPKERFSAEFPKEGPSILRIQQVVRGDSAAYFCASSPVGTGYEQYFGPGTRLTVT.

The rearrangement joins TRBV11-3 to TRBJ2-5; D is unresolved. Trimming took off 4 bases at V and 5 bases at J, with 17 bases between the two ends. Germline values: CDR1 SGHNT, CDR2 YENEEA. This CDR3 is 15 amino acids long. The CDR3 DNA reads as TGTGCCAGCAGCTCCTCAACCGGACGGGTTGAGACCCAGTACTTC. This translates into CASSSSTGRVETQYF.

CDR3 nucleotide sequence: TGCGCCAGCAGCCCATCCAGGGGGCGAGTTGAAAAACTGTTTTTT. It translates to CASSPSRGRVEKLFF. The V gene is TRBV5-1, the J gene TRBJ1-4, with 8 bases identical to TRBD1. CDR1 and CDR2 (germline): SGHRS, YFSETQ. V lost 4 bases, J lost 7 bases, and 9 bases stayed unmatched. The CDR3 covers 15 residues.

The chain is built from TRBV6-8 and TRBJ1-2, with 8 bases lining up with TRBD1. Germline assignment: CDR1 MNHGY and CDR2 SAAAGT. V lost 4 bases to trimming and J lost 4 bases; unmatched junction nucleotides: 8. The CDR3 contains 15 residues. The CDR3 here is CASSLGQGWAYGYTF. The DNA for the CDR3 is TGTGCCAGCAGTTTAGGACAGGGCTGGGCCTATGGCTACACCTTC.

By share, this clone ranks as medium-sized. The CDR3 loop reads CASSANRVGETQYF. Here the CDR3 DNA reads TGTGCCAGCAGCGCCAACAGGGTTGGAGAGACCCAGTACTTC. The J gene is TRBJ2-5, the V gene TRBV9; perhaps TRBD1 as D (6 bases). The CDR3 consists of 14 residues. Germline V gene data show CDR1 as SGDLS and CDR2 as YYNGEE. V shed 3 bases and J shed 4 bases, with 13 bases lying between them.

This clone qualifies as large. The chain couples TRBV9 to TRBJ2-5, with D perhaps TRBD2 (5 bases). In germline, CDR1 is SGDLS, CDR2 YYNGEE. The CDR3 runs 16 residues. The V end lost 4 bases, the J end lost 1 base, and 17 bases lay between the germline ends. CDR3 nucleotide sequence: TGTGCCAGCAGCAGCACCGGAGGCGACCCCCAAGAGACCCAGTACTTC. Its translation: CASSSTGGDPQETQYF.

This clone turned up a few times. This chain connects TRBV6-8 to TRBJ2-2; 9 positions match TRBD1. Trimming cost V 8 bases and J 7 bases; bases outside gene matches: 11. The CDR3 is 15 residues long. Germline V gene lookup returns CDR1 MNHGY and CDR2 SAAAGT. CDR3 amino acids: CASPNWTGAGGELFF. In DNA, the CDR3 is TGTGCCAGCCCAAACTGGACAGGGGCGGGCGGGGAGCTGTTTTTT.

The CDR3 sequence: CASSLTGNHAAFF. CDR3 in DNA: TGTGCCAGCAGCCTAACAGGGAACCACGCAGCTTTCTTT. V usage is TRBV6-8 and J usage is TRBJ1-1; a weak D match, TRBD1 (6 bases). The V gene's germline CDR1 is MNHGY and CDR2 SAAAGT. The germline V and J ends were trimmed by 6 bases and 10 bases, with 18 bases remaining between them. The CDR3 sequence is 13 residues long.

A few counts support this clone. One end of the junction fails to match germline, which may point to a read error. The chain employs TRBV15 and TRBJ2-5; D remains ambiguous. The CDR3 totals 14 residues. CDR1 and CDR2 (germline): LNHNV, YYDKDF (reference sequence). CDR3 region: CASSSFKGQETQYF. CDR3 sequence (DNA): TGTGCCAGCAGCTCCTTCAAGGGCCAAGAGACCCAGTACTTC.

The chain joins TRBV29-1 to TRBJ2-5; TRBD1 might be the D (6 bases). V lost 7 bases and J lost 2, with 11 bases in between. Germline V gives CDR1 SQVTM, CDR2 ANQGSEA. The CDR3 length is 12 residues. The CDR3 DNA sequence: TGCAGCGCAGGGGACGTACAAGAGACCCAGTACTTC. Translated, it gives CSAGDVQETQYF.